This TCR beta chain was captured in a study of CD8 T cells in Susac syndrome. V was pared by 2 bases and J by 3 bases, with 11 bases of the junction left unmatched. Germline loops: CDR1 DFQATT, CDR2 SNEGSKA (reference sequence). CDR3 size: 16 residues. An input of about 0.5 to 1 ug of RNA was subjected to reverse transcription using random hexamers. Across 54 Vbeta and 13 Jbeta, immunoSEQ multiplex PCR amplified TCR beta CDR3. Each CDR3 protein gets one entry after TCRdb re-called the immunoSEQ multiplex PCR reads with MiXCR. The table records 200,000 or so distinct CDR3 sequences, 95% of them present only once. About this clonotype itself: Its antigen is unknown.

CD8+ and CD4+ T cells circulating in blood were sequenced for TCR beta. Findings and caveats of the study: CD4+ repertoires of Susac syndrome patients lacked detectable clonal expansion.

The clonotype originates from a human donor with Susac syndrome. The chain carries TRBV20-1 and TRBJ2-7; 9 nucleotides line up with TRBD2. Source material: CD4+ T cells from PBMCs. The CDR3 nucleotides read TGCAGTGCTAGATCTTCCATCGCGGGGGGGCTCTACGAGCAGTACTTC. Its protein is CSARSSIAGGLYEQYF.